Below, one T cell receptor beta chain is given with its context. What it binds is not known. The sample is drawn from a study of CXCR3-negative and CXCR3-positive naive CD8 T cells. Findings of the study overall: Unlike memory cells, which differed, naive CXCR3-negative and CXCR3-positive cells had similar TRBV-TRBJ usage.

Germline V lookup: CDR1 SGHVS, CDR2 FNYEAQ. This CDR3 is 14 amino acids long. UMI-labeled TRB cDNA libraries were prepared by 5' RACE. TCRdb processed the 5' RACE reads again and assigns one entry to each CDR3 protein, with no DNA. This repertoire comprises 70,000 to 95,000 distinct CDR3 sequences; its ten largest clones make up approximately 1.5%. This chain links TRBV7-6 with TRBJ1-3; TCRdb's assignment of TRBD1 cannot be checked, as there is no DNA. The clonotype was recovered from a human donor in good health. Some clones in this sample may be carry-over from other donors' samples. Sequenced: naive CXCR3- CD8+ T cells from blood. The subset: CD45RO-CCR7+CD27+CD95- naive CD8+ T cells lacking CXCR3 (TNR3-). The CDR3 reads CASSPGRPGNTIYF.